One and the same sample provided the 15 T cell receptor beta chains below, sequenced in a study of OX40 agonist ivuxolimab in advanced cancers. Repertoires were generated with immunoSEQ multiplex PCR, while TCRdb's copy carries only in-frame clones and drops some. In the table there are about 69,000 clones, 90% of which are singletons. The source was CD4+ or CD8+ T cells sorted from blood, collected in a trial of the OX40 agonist ivuxolimab. These receptor sequences come from an adult with an advanced solid tumor such as melanoma, head and neck, liver or kidney cancer.

This clone was detected only a few times. The chain combines TRBV7-9 with TRBJ2-1, with D possibly TRBD1 on 6 matching bases. There are 13 residues in the CDR3. The germline CDR1 and CDR2 sequences are SEHNR and FQNEAQ (reference sequence). V lost 5 bases and J 7 bases, leaving 12 bases between the germline ends. CDR3 in DNA: TGTGCCAGCAGCGTACAGGGTGTGAATGAGCAGTTCTTC. Residues: CASSVQGVNEQFF.

This clone was counted between two and nine times. The chain has TRBV5-1 and TRBJ1-2, with 8 bases identical to TRBD1. The CDR3 length is 14 residues. From germline, CDR1 is SGHRS and CDR2 YFSETQ. The trim removed 3 bases at V and 7 bases at J, leaving 8 bases unmatched. DNA for the CDR3: TGCGCCAGCAGCTCGCCCCAGGGGGCGCGTGGCTACACCTTC. As protein: CASSSPQGARGYTF. Based on the CDR3 plus reference TRBV5-1 and TRBJ1-2, the full variable domain is KAGVTQTPRYLIKTRGQQVTLSCSPISGHRSVSWYQQTPGQGLQFLFEYFSETQRNKGNFPGRFSGRQFSNSRSEMNVSTLELGDSALYLCASSSPQGARGYTFGSGTRLTVV.

The rearrangement uses TRBV5-1 and TRBJ2-7, with D unresolved. Trimming stripped 4 bases from V and 4 bases from J, with 12 bases between. This CDR3 has 13 residues. The germline gives CDR1 SGHRS, CDR2 YFSETQ. CDR3: CASSPLDWYEQYF. In DNA, the CDR3 is TGCGCCAGCAGCCCTCTCGACTGGTACGAGCAGTACTTC. The whole variable domain, filled in from reference TRBV5-1 and TRBJ2-7, reads KAGVTQTPRYLIKTRGQQVTLSCSPISGHRSVSWYQQTPGQGLQFLFEYFSETQRNKGNFPGRFSGRQFSNSRSEMNVSTLELGDSALYLCASSPLDWYEQYFGPGTRLTVT.

This chain links TRBV9 with TRBJ2-7, with D unresolved. Germline CDR1 reads SGDLS; CDR2 reads YYNGEE. CDR3 size: 15 residues. The V end lost 1 base, the J end lost 0 bases, and 11 bases lay between the germline ends. For the CDR3, the DNA is TGTGCCAGCAGCGTATCCCCAGGAAGCTCCTACGAGCAGTACTTC. Translated: CASSVSPGSSYEQYF.

This chain links TRBV7-2 with TRBJ2-1; D perhaps matches TRBD2 (8 bases). Germline V lookup: CDR1 SGHTA, CDR2 FQGNSA. V lost 5 bases, J lost 4 bases, and 15 bases lay in between. The CDR3 spans 15 residues. The CDR3 is CASSPGRDRYNEQFF. The CDR3 nucleotides read TGTGCCAGCAGCCCCGGGAGGGACAGATACAATGAGCAGTTCTTC. Full variable domain (rest looked up from reference TRBV7-2 and TRBJ2-1): GAGVSQSPSNKVTEKGKDVELRCDPISGHTALYWYRQSLGQGLEFLIYFQGNSAPDKSGLPSDRFSAERTGGSVSTLTIQRTQQEDSAVYLCASSPGRDRYNEQFFGPGTRLTVL.

The chain uses TRBV6-5 and TRBJ1-5; unclear D gene. This CDR3 has 13 residues. The V end was cut by 4 bases, the J end by 4 bases, with 8 bases between. Germline V gives CDR1 MNHEY, CDR2 SVGAGI. The CDR3 region is CASSWTGNQPQHF. The CDR3 bases are TGTGCCAGCAGTTGGACTGGAAATCAGCCCCAGCATTTT.

The chain's CDR3 is CASSLTMAETQYF. CDR3 coding DNA: TGTGCCAGCAGCCTAACTATGGCAGAGACCCAGTACTTC. The chain couples TRBV5-6 to TRBJ2-5, with no clear D. This CDR3 comprises 13 residues. Germline CDR1 SGHDT, CDR2 YYEEEE. The V end was cut by 4 bases, the J end by 4 bases, with 11 bases between.

CDR3 sequence reads: CASSGGTVTGELFF. In DNA form, the CDR3 reads TGTGCCAGCAGTGGGGGGACAGTCACCGGGGAGCTGTTTTTT. J is TRBJ2-2 and V is TRBV6-1; 7 bases align to TRBD1. V lost 4 bases to trimming and J lost 4 bases; unmatched junction nucleotides: 3. Germline assignment: CDR1 MNHNS and CDR2 SASEGT. The CDR3 runs 14 residues.

V and J are TRBV27 and TRBJ2-7, with D tentatively TRBD1 (6 bases). Trimming cost V 5 bases and J 1 base, with 9 bases left between them. Germline CDR1 MNHEY, CDR2 SMNVEV (reference sequence). The CDR3 length is 13 residues. CDR3: CASSRQESYEQYF. DNA of the CDR3: TGTGCCAGCAGTAGACAGGAGTCCTACGAGCAGTACTTC.

The genes are TRBV6-4 and TRBJ2-3; perhaps TRBD2 as D (6 bases). The CDR3 sequence is 14 residues long. V was clipped by 6 bases and J by 0 bases, with 10 bases between them. CDR1 and CDR2 from the germline V gene are MRHNA and SNTAGT. The CDR3 sequence: CASRRDFSTDTQYF. CDR3 bases: TGTGCCAGCAGGAGGGACTTTAGCACAGATACGCAGTATTTT.

V usage is TRBV5-1 and J usage is TRBJ2-2; 9 bases line up with TRBD2. The CDR3 consists of 17 residues. Losses at the gene ends were 4 bases for V and 7 bases for J; bases not matched to a gene: 14. Germline V gives CDR1 SGHRS, CDR2 YFSETQ. CDR3 sequence: CASSPFLLAGGIGELFF. CDR3 in DNA: TGCGCCAGCAGCCCTTTCCTACTAGCGGGTGGTATCGGGGAGCTGTTTTTT.

The V call is TRBV5-4, the J call TRBJ2-3; no firm D call. Trimming pared 0 bases from V and 0 bases from J, leaving 8 bases between. CDR3 length equals 15 residues. From germline, CDR1 is SGHNT and CDR2 YYREEE (reference sequence). CDR3 DNA sequence: TGTGCCAGCAGCTTGGCCCGGAGTAGCACAGATACGCAGTATTTT. It specifies CASSLARSSTDTQYF.

V and J are TRBV5-1 and TRBJ2-3; D not certain. CDR3 length: 12 amino acids. Germline assignment: CDR1 SGHRS and CDR2 YFSETQ. V lost 5 bases to trimming and J lost 4 bases, with 8 bases between them. CDR3 residues: CASSSQADTQYF. The CDR3 nucleotides read TGCGCCAGCAGTTCCCAGGCAGATACGCAGTATTTT.

V gene TRBV5-1 combines with J gene TRBJ2-3, with 8 bases identical to TRBD2. After removal of 0 bases from V and 6 bases from J, the junction contained 9 bases not matched to a gene. Germline lookup yields CDR1 SGHRS and CDR2 YFSETQ. The CDR3 is made up of 16 amino acids. The CDR3 region is CASSLAGGRNTDTQYF. The CDR3 DNA reads TGCGCCAGCAGCTTGGCCGGCGGGAGGAATACGGATACGCAGTATTTT.

For the CDR3, the DNA is TGTGCCAGCGGTGGCGAAAAGAATGGGAGAGGCTCCTACAATGAGCAGTTCTTC. This codes for CASGGEKNGRGSYNEQFF. V usage is TRBV7-9 and J usage is TRBJ2-1, with a weak D call TRBD2 (5 bases). The CDR3 has 18 residues. V lost 8 bases and J 0 bases, leaving 23 bases between the germline ends. CDR1 and CDR2 from the germline V gene are SEHNR and FQNEAQ (reference sequence).